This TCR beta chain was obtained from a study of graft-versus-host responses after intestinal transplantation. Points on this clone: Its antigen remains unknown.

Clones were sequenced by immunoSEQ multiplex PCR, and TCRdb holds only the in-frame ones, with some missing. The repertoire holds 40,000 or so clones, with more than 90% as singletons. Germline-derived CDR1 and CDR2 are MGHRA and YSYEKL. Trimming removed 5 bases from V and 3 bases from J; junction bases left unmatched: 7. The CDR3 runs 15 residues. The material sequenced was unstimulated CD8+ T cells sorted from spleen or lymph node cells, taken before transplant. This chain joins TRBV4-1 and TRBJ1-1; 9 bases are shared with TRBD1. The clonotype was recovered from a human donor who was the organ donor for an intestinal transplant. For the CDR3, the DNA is TGCGCCAGCAGCACCCGGACAGGGGAGGACACTGAAGCTTTCTTT. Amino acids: CASSTRTGEDTEAFF.